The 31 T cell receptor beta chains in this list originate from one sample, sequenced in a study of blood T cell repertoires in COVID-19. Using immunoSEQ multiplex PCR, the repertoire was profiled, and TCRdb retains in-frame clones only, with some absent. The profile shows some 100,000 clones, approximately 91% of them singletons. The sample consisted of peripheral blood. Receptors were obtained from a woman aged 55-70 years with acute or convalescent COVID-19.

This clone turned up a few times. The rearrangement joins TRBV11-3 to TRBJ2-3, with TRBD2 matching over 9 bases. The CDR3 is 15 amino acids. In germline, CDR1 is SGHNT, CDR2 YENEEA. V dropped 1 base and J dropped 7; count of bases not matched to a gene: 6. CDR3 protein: CASSLGLAVAHTQYF. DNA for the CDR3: TGTGCCAGCAGCTTAGGACTAGCGGTTGCACATACGCAGTATTTT.

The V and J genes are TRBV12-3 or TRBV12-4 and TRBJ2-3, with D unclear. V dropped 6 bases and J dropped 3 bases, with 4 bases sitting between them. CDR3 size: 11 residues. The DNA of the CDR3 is TGTGCCAGCAGCCCGACAGATACGCAGTATTTT. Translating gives CASSPTDTQYF.

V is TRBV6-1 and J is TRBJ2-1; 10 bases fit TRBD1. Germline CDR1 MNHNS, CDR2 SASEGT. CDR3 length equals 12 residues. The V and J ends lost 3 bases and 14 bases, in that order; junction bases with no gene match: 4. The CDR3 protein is CASSETGTGEFF. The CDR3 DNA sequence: TGTGCCAGCAGTGAGACGGGGACAGGGGAGTTCTTC.

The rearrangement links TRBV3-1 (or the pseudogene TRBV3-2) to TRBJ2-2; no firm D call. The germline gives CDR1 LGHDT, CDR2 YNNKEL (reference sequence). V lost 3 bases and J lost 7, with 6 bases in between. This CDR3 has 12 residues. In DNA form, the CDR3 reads TGTGCCAGCAGCCACGGTGGCGGGGAGCTGTTTTTT. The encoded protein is CASSHGGGELFF.

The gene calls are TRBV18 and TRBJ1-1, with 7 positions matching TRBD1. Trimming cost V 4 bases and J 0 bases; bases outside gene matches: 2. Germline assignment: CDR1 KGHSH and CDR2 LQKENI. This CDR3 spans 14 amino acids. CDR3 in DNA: TGTGCCAGCTCACAACAGGGGTTGAACACTGAAGCTTTCTTT. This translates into CASSQQGLNTEAFF.

CDR3 in amino acids: CASSKGVENEQFF. CDR3 coding DNA: TGTGCCAGCAGCAAAGGGGTGGAGAATGAGCAGTTCTTC. This chain links TRBV21-1 with TRBJ2-1; the DNA was not compared with TRBD2, the D call given in the table. TRBV21-1 is a listed pseudogene. The length of the CDR3 is 13 residues.

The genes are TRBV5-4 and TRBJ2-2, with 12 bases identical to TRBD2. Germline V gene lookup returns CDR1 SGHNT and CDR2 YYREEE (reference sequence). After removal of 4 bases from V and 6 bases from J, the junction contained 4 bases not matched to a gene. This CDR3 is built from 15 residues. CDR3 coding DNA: TGTGCCAGCAGCCGACTAGCGGGAGAGTCCGGGGAGCTGTTTTTT. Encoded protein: CASSRLAGESGELFF.

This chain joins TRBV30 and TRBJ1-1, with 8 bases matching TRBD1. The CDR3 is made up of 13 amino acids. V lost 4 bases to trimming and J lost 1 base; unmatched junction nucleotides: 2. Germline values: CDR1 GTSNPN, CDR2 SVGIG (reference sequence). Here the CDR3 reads CAWTGQENTEAFF. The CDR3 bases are TGTGCCTGGACGGGACAGGAGAACACTGAAGCTTTCTTT.

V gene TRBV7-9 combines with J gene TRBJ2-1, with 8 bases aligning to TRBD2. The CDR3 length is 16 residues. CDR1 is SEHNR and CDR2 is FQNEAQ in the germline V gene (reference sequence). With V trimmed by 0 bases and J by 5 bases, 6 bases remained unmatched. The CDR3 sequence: CASSLAGSGSHNEQFF. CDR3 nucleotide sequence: TGTGCCAGCAGCTTAGCGGGGAGCGGGAGCCACAATGAGCAGTTCTTC.

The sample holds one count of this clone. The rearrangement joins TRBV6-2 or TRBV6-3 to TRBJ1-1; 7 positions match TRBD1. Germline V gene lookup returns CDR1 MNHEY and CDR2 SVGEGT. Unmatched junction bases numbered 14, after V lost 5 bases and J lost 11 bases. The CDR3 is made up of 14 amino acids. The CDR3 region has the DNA TGTGCCAGCAGTCACCCGTACAGGGGAGGTGGGGCTTTCTTT. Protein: CASSHPYRGGGAFF.

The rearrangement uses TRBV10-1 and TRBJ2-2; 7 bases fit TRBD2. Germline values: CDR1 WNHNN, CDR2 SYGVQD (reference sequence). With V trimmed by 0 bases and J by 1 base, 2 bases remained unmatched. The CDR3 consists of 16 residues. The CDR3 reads CASSESPGGNTGELFF. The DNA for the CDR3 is TGCGCCAGCAGTGAGTCCCCGGGAGGGAACACCGGGGAGCTGTTTTTT.

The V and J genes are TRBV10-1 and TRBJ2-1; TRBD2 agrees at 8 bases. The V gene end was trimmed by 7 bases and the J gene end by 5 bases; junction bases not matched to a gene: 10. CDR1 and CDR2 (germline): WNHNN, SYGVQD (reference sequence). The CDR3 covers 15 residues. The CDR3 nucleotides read TGCGCCAGCACCCCTGGTGTTAGCGGGAACAATGAGCAGTTCTTC. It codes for CASTPGVSGNNEQFF.

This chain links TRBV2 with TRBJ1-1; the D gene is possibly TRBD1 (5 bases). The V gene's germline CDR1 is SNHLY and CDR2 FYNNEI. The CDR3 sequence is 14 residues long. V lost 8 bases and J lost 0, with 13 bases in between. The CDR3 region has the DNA TGTGCCAGCGGGGGGGAGGGCCTGAACACTGAAGCTTTCTTT. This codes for CASGGEGLNTEAFF.

The CDR3 DNA reads as TGTGCCAGCAGCGTAGTAGCGGCTAGCACAGATACGCAGTATTTT. Its translation: CASSVVAASTDTQYF. The rearrangement uses TRBV9 and TRBJ2-3, with D possibly matching TRBD2 (6 bases). From germline, CDR1 is SGDLS and CDR2 YYNGEE. V was clipped by 0 bases and J by 0 bases, with 8 bases between them. The CDR3 is 15 amino acids.

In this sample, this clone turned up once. CDR3 sequence (DNA): TGTGCCAGCGCTCATGAGCTCAGGACACCCCCGTTTTTT. It encodes CASAHELRTPPFF. This chain links TRBV6-5 with TRBJ1-4, with D perhaps TRBD1 (5 bases). V lost 8 bases and J 16 bases, leaving 23 bases between the germline ends. The length of the CDR3 is 13 residues. Germline CDR1 MNHEY, CDR2 SVGAGI.

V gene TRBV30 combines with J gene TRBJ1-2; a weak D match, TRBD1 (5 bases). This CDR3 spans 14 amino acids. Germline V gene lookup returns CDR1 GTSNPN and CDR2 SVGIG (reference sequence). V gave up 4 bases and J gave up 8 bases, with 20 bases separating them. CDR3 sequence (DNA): TGTGCCTGGACCCCAGGGCAAGGGGTTGGAGGCTACACCTTC. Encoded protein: CAWTPGQGVGGYTF.

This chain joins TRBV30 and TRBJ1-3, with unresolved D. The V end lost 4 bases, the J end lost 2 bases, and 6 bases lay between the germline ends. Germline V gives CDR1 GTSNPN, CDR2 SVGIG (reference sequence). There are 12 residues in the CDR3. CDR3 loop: CAWNGAGNTIYF. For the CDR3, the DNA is TGTGCCTGGAACGGTGCTGGAAACACCATATATTTT.

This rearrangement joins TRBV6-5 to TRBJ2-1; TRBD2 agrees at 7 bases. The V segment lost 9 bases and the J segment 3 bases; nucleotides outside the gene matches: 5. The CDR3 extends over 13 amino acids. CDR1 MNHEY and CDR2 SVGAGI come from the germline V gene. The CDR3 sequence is CASALAFYNEQFF. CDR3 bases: TGTGCCAGTGCACTAGCGTTCTACAATGAGCAGTTCTTC.

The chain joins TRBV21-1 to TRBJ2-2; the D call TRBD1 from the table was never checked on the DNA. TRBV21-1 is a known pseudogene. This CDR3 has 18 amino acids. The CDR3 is CASSKHHYHGGCTGELFF. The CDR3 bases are TGTGCCAGCAGCAAACACCATTATCATGGGGGCTGCACCGGGGAGCTGTTTTTT.

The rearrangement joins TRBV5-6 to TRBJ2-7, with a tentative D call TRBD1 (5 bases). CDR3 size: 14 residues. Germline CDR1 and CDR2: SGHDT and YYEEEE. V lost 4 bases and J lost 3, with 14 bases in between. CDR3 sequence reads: CASSQGPPVYEQYV. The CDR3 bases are TGTGCCAGCAGCCAGGGCCCGCCGGTCTACGAGCAGTACGTC.

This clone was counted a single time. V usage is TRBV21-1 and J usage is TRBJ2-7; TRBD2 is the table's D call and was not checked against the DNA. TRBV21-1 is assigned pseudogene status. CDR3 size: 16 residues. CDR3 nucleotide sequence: TGTGCCAGTGAAAATCCGGGACTAGCACCACCCTACGAGCAGTACGTC. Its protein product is CASENPGLAPPYEQYV.

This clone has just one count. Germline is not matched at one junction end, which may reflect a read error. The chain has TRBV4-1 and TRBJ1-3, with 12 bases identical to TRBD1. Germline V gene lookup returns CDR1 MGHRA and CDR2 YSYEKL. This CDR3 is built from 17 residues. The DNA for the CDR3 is TGCGCCAGCAGCGGGGGGACAGGGGGCTTTGGTGGAAGCACCATATATTTT. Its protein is CASSGGTGGFGGSTIYF.

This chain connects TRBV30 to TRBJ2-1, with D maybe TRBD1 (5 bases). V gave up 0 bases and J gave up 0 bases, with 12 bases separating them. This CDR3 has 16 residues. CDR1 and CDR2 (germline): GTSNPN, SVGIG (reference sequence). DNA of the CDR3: TGTGCCTGGAGTGTAGGATGGCAGGGCTCCTACAATGAGCAGTTCTTC. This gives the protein CAWSVGWQGSYNEQFF.

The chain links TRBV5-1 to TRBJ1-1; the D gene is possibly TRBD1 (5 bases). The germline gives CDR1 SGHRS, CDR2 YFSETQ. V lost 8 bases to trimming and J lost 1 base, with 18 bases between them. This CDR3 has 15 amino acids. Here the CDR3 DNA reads TGCGCCAGTTCGGGGGTAGGCCGGAGGAACACTGAAGCTTTCTTT. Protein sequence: CASSGVGRRNTEAFF.

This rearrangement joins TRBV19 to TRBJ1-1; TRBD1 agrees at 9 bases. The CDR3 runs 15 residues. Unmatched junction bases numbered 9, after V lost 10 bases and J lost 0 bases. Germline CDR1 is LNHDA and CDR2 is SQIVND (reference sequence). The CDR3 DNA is TGTGCCACCCGGGACAGGGTTACAATGAACACTGAAGCTTTCTTT. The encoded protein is CATRDRVTMNTEAFF.

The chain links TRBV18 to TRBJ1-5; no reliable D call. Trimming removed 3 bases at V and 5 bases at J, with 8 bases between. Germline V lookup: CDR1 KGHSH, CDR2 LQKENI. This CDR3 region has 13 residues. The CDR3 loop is CASSPAADQPQHF. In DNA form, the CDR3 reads TGTGCCAGCTCACCTGCGGCCGATCAGCCCCAGCATTTT.

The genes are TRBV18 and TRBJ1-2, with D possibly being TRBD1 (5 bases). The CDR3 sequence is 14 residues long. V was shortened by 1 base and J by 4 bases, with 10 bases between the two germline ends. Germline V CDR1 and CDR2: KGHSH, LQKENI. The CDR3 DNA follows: TGTGCCAGCTCACCACAGCAGGGATCCTATGGCTACACCTTC. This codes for CASSPQQGSYGYTF.

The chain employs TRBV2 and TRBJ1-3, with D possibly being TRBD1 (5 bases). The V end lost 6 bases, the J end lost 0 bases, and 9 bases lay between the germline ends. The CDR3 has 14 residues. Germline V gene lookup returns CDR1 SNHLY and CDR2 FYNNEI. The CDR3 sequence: CASRSDSSGNTIYF. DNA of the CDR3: TGTGCCAGCAGGAGCGACAGCTCTGGAAACACCATATATTTT. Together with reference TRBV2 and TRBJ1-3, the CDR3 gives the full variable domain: EPEVTQTPSHQVTQMGQEVILRCVPISNHLYFYWYRQILGQKVEFLVSFYNNEISEKSEIFDDQFSVERPDGSNFTLKIRSTKLEDSAMYFCASRSDSSGNTIYFGEGSWLTVV.

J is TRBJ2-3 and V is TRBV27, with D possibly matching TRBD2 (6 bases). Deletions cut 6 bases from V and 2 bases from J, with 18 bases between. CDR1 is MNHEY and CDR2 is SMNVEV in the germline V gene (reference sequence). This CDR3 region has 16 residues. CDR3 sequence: CASSRDFFTFTDTQYF. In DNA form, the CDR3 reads TGTGCCAGCAGCCGGGACTTCTTCACATTCACAGATACGCAGTATTTT.

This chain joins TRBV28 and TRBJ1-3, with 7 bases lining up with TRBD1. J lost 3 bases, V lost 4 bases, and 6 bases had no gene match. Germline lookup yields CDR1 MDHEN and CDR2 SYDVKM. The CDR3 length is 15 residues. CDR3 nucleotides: TGTGCCAGCAGTTCGGGACAGCTTATTGGAAACACCATATATTTT. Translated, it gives CASSSGQLIGNTIYF.

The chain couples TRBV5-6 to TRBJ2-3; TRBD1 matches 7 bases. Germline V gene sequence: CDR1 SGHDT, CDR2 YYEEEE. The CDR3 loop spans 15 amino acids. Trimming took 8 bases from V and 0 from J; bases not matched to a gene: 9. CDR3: CASSPNRGSTDTQYF. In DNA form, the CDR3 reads TGTGCCAGTAGCCCGAACAGGGGTAGCACAGATACGCAGTATTTT.